These 16 T cell receptor beta chains were all obtained from the same sample, sequenced in a study of OX40 agonist ivuxolimab in advanced cancers. Repertoires were generated with immunoSEQ multiplex PCR, while TCRdb's copy carries only in-frame clones and drops some. The sample includes fewer than 200,000 clones, around 94% seen only once; the top ten take about 0.31%. This sample comprised CD4+ or CD8+ T cells sorted from blood, obtained in a trial of the OX40 agonist ivuxolimab. These receptor sequences come from an adult with an advanced solid tumor such as melanoma, head and neck, liver or kidney cancer.

The chain uses TRBV28 and TRBJ2-7, with D maybe TRBD2 (11 bases). V lost 7 bases to trimming and J lost 0 bases, with 25 bases between them. This CDR3 spans 18 amino acids. Germline CDR1 and CDR2: MDHEN and SYDVKM. Here the CDR3 reads CASIMAGQGTSGSYEQYF. CDR3 nucleotide sequence: TGTGCCAGCATCATGGCGGGACAGGGGACTAGCGGCTCCTACGAGCAGTACTTC.

The chain recombines TRBV5-1 with TRBJ2-3; perhaps TRBD2 as D (5 bases). The CDR3 contains 12 residues. Germline V gene sequence: CDR1 SGHRS, CDR2 YFSETQ. Trimming shortened V by 2 bases and J by 5 bases, and 6 bases separated the two germline ends. Written as DNA, the CDR3 is TGCGCCAGCAGCTTAGAGGGAGATACGCAGTATTTT. It codes for CASSLEGDTQYF.

CDR3: CASSQDTGARAFF. The CDR3 region has the DNA TGTGCCAGCAGCCAAGATACGGGGGCGCGGGCTTTCTTT. The chain links TRBV4-2 to TRBJ1-1; the D gene is possibly TRBD1 (6 bases). V lost 0 bases to trimming and J lost 11 bases, with 13 bases between them. Germline V lookup: CDR1 LGHNA, CDR2 YNFKEQ. CDR3 length: 13 residues.

The chain joins TRBV19 to TRBJ2-3; TRBD1 aligns across 7 bases. Germline V lookup: CDR1 LNHDA, CDR2 SQIVND (reference sequence). V lost 5 bases and J lost 5; bases outside the gene matches: 7. The CDR3 runs to 14 residues. CDR3 region: CASSQQGLEDTQYF. CDR3 sequence (DNA): TGTGCCAGTAGTCAACAGGGGCTCGAAGATACGCAGTATTTT.

V usage is TRBV28 and J usage is TRBJ2-2, with 12 bases aligning to TRBD1. Germline values: CDR1 MDHEN, CDR2 SYDVKM. The J segment lost 6 bases and the V segment lost 2 bases, leaving 1 base of the junction unmatched. CDR3 length: 15 residues. CDR3 coding DNA: TGTGCCAGCAGTTTAGGGACAGGGGGCCCCGGGGAGCTGTTTTTT. Protein product: CASSLGTGGPGELFF.

The chain is built from TRBV4-1 and TRBJ2-7; possible D gene TRBD2, 5 bases. V dropped 1 base and J dropped 1 base, with 14 bases sitting between them. From germline, CDR1 is MGHRA and CDR2 YSYEKL. This CDR3 has 16 amino acids. CDR3 nucleotide sequence: TGCGCCAGCAGCCAAGGATGGATGCGGAGGTCCTACGAGCAGTACTTC. Its protein is CASSQGWMRRSYEQYF.

The V gene is TRBV7-3, the J gene TRBJ2-2; D uncertain. The CDR3 extends over 13 amino acids. The germline CDR1 and CDR2 sequences are SGHTA and FQGTGA. V dropped 5 bases and J dropped 8 bases, with 12 bases sitting between them. CDR3 sequence reads: CASSPREEGELFF. CDR3 nucleotides: TGTGCCAGCAGCCCCCGCGAGGAAGGGGAGCTGTTTTTT.

The chain combines TRBV4-2 with TRBJ2-2; perhaps D is TRBD1 or TRBD2 (6 bases each). The V and J ends lost 1 base and 5 bases respectively, with 17 bases between them. The CDR3 consists of 17 residues. CDR1 is LGHNA, CDR2 YNFKEQ, per germline. The CDR3 region has the DNA TGTGCCAGCAGCCAAGGAAGCCAAGGGGGGCGGACCGGGGAGCTGTTTTTT. Its translation is CASSQGSQGGRTGELFF.

The chain links TRBV7-2 to TRBJ2-7; D is unresolved. Germline V gives CDR1 SGHTA, CDR2 FQGNSA. The V gene lost 2 bases and the J gene lost 3 bases, with 8 bases spanning the gap. CDR3 length equals 13 residues. The CDR3 nucleotides read TGTGCCAGCAGCTTACTTCCGGGCTACGAGCAGTACTTC. Residues: CASSLLPGYEQYF. Full variable domain (remainder filled in from reference TRBV7-2 and TRBJ2-7): GAGVSQSPSNKVTEKGKDVELRCDPISGHTALYWYRQSLGQGLEFLIYFQGNSAPDKSGLPSDRFSAERTGGSVSTLTIQRTQQEDSAVYLCASSLLPGYEQYFGPGTRLTVT.

This chain connects TRBV18 to TRBJ1-1; D perhaps matches TRBD1 (5 bases). The V end lost 6 bases, the J end lost 6 bases, and 17 bases lay between the germline ends. Germline CDR1 reads KGHSH; CDR2 reads LQKENI. CDR3 length equals 14 residues. In nucleotides, the CDR3 is TGTGCCAGCTCGAGAGCCCGGGACCCCCCTGAAGCTTTCTTT. This gives the protein CASSRARDPPEAFF.

The V call is TRBV4-2, the J call TRBJ1-2, with a tentative D call TRBD1 (5 bases). This CDR3 region has 16 residues. The germline V gene encodes CDR1 LGHNA and CDR2 YNFKEQ. The germline V and J ends were trimmed by 1 base and 2 bases, with 14 bases remaining between them. CDR3 nucleotide sequence: TGTGCCAGCAGCCAAGTCGCCGACAGAACGAACTATGGCTACACCTTC. It specifies CASSQVADRTNYGYTF.

The chain recombines TRBV2 with TRBJ2-3, with D perhaps matching TRBD2 (7 bases). The CDR3 is 15 residues long. In germline, CDR1 is SNHLY, CDR2 FYNNEI. Between the trimmed V and J ends, which lost 3 bases and 6 bases, there was a span of 16 bases. CDR3 sequence (DNA): TGTGCCAGCAGTGAGGGTAGGGGGAGGGGGGATACGCAGTATTTT. Its translation: CASSEGRGRGDTQYF.

The sample holds one count of this clone. This chain joins TRBV6-6 and TRBJ2-1; 7 bases fit TRBD2. The CDR3 is made up of 14 amino acids. Germline V lookup: CDR1 MNHNY, CDR2 SVGAGI (reference sequence). The junction had 9 bases not matched to a gene; V was cut back by 6 bases and J by 7 bases. CDR3: CASSRGGALNEQFF. The CDR3 bases are TGTGCCAGCAGCCGGGGAGGGGCATTAAATGAGCAGTTCTTC.

Only a few counts were recorded for this clone. This chain joins TRBV27 and TRBJ1-1, with a possible D match to TRBD1 (6 bases). Trimming removed 8 bases at V and 0 bases at J, with 19 bases between. Germline V CDR1 and CDR2: MNHEY, SMNVEV (reference sequence). This CDR3 comprises 16 residues. The CDR3 nucleotides are TGTGCCAGCCTCTCCCGAGAGGGGGGGATGAACACTGAAGCTTTCTTT. Translating it yields CASLSREGGMNTEAFF.

For this clone: Germline and junction disagree at one end, which may indicate a read error. The rearrangement links TRBV28 to TRBJ2-1, with D uncertain. CDR1 is MDHEN, CDR2 SYDVKM, per germline. The CDR3 spans 12 residues. Here the CDR3 DNA reads TGTGCCAGCAGTTCCTCCCACAATGAGCAGTTCTTC. Translated, it gives CASSSSHNEQFF.

This clone was detected a few times. CDR3 sequence (DNA): TGCGCCAGCAGCCAATGGGCCGAGGGAGAGACCCAGTACTTC. It specifies CASSQWAEGETQYF. V is TRBV4-1 and J is TRBJ2-5; perhaps TRBD2 as D (5 bases). Trimming removed 2 bases at V and 4 bases at J, with 11 bases between. This CDR3 region has 14 residues. The germline gives CDR1 MGHRA, CDR2 YSYEKL.